This T cell receptor beta chain was sequenced in a study of cytomegalovirus exposure and HLA in healthy donors (dated by TCRdb to about 2017). Background on the whole study: According to an earlier analysis of several hundred of the donors, about 179 million T cells yielded some 120 million unique TCR beta sequences and approximately 300 Gb of sequence data. Roughly 5 DR-DQ haplotypes were handled as single units for association and clustering, since linkage in the cohort was strong. Donor age, sex, ethnicity and CMV serostatus were compiled alongside the repertoire data. Among about 410 genotyped donors of the cohort, an average of about 220,000 unique TCR beta nucleotide sequences was sequenced per donor, of which 15% to 20% were non-productive. Of the roughly 400 genotyped donors, less than 90% were placed in the genetic ancestry cluster associated with self-reported Caucasian donors. An early release covering around 630 HLA-typed donors comprised roughly 300 gigabases of sequencing data and roughly 85 million unique TCR sequences. Along with the approximately 650-subject first cohort, a separate validation cohort of 120 different subjects was used. In the later analysis, no new phenotypic data were used to find candidate immune exposures; instead, reliance was placed on TCR beta sequences and their occurrence across donors. A later analysis re-examined previously published TCR beta repertoires from about 700 donors and added high-resolution HLA genotyping to investigate patterns of TCR occurrence. All discovery cohort repertoires had been generated on a single sequencing platform. Typing coverage differed by locus: A, B, C, DRB1 and DQB1 were typed in about 629-640 donors, DQA1 in 500 to 550, DPA1 in 600 to 610, and DPB1 in just under 490. An earlier analysis of roughly 600 of the donors used high-throughput TCR beta sequencing to judge whether each TCR beta V gene segment behaved as functional or pseudogenic. The T cell repertoires of under 750 subjects were profiled by immunosequencing and related to cytomegalovirus serostatus. The study aimed to test whether cataloging public T cell receptors could reveal signatures of past pathogen exposure. HLA typing covered class I and class II loci at four-digit resolution. A later genetic analysis took genome-wide SNP genotypes for about 55% of the roughly 700 donors and used that subset as a discovery cohort. High-throughput TCR immunosequencing, statistical association of individual TCRs with disease status, and machine learning were combined to predict cytomegalovirus infection status. Overall study outcomes, separate from this receptor: In a later analysis, HLA-associated TCR beta chains were found to be more clonally expanded and to have lower generation probabilities than equally common non-associated chains. For the cohort, immune exposure information was limited to CMV serostatus. Specific HLA alleles were associated with around 18,000 TCR beta sequences at a false discovery rate of 0.05 in a later analysis. Some 15 rarely observed V segments, including chromosome 9 orphons, were excluded from the earlier analysis of approximately 500 of the donors because counts were too low. Correlated functional status among segregating V segments might reflect linkage disequilibrium, but an unknown experimental factor could not be ruled out. The study gave a list of roughly 150 TCR beta chains associated with cytomegalovirus. Because some donors lacked HLA typing at each locus, the association tests relied only on the typed subset. An earlier analysis of approximately 540 of the donors showed that most TCR beta V segments appeared in productive rearrangements either about 87% or about 30% of the time, which broadly matched IMGT annotations. Several of the top co-occurrence clusters appeared to be linked to parvovirus B19, influenza, CMV and Epstein-Barr virus, according to a later analysis. In vitro tests confirmed that a few of the cytomegalovirus-associated TCR beta chains recognize cytomegalovirus antigens. A cluster of highly shared sequence variants was judged likely to represent a technical artifact of the sequencing pipeline. According to the authors, the approach could potentially be generalized to other disease states and immunological phenotypes. This cohort had only TCR beta chains sequenced, and the lack of alpha or paired-chain data limited which features could be detected. Most TCR sequences were seen in very few donors, while some public TCRs were found in many individuals. Compared with the approximately 700-donor mean, donors in an Asian-associated ancestry cluster had fewer N-insertions in productive TCRs, according to a later genetic analysis. In a later analysis, the rate of TCR association differed among HLA loci, with DRB1 alleles having the most associated TCRs and HLA-C alleles having the fewest. The classifier was reported to diagnose cytomegalovirus status with high specificity and sensitivity in both the original cohort and the validation cohort. Strong co-occurrence of HLA alleles, especially DR and DQ, made assigning TCR associations to individual alleles difficult. Most CMV-associated TCR beta chains appeared to be HLA-restricted in a later analysis, and the HLA associations seemed to be driven largely by CMV exposure. A further reported finding was that TCR beta sequences accurately predicted the HLA-A and HLA-B alleles for most subjects in the first cohort. Roughly uniform sequencing depth across donors was assumed in presence/absence analyses, although this assumption may not hold. The 87-base-pair reads could not distinguish some IMGT-functional V segments, including TRBV6-2 and TRBV6-3, so those segments were excluded. An association between a missense DCLRE1C variant and V-gene and J-gene trimming of TCR beta chains was found in a later genetic analysis and replicated in an independent cohort.

Libraries were made using the immunoSEQ multiplex PCR assay. A mixture of 60 forward primers for TCR Vbeta segments and 13 reverse primers for TCR Jbeta segments was used in the multiplex PCR. A multiplex PCR assay on genomic DNA amplified the CDR3 region of rearranged TCR beta genes. On the Illumina HiSeq System, the amplified TCR beta libraries were sequenced as 87-base-pair reads. Per the original workflow: In a later analysis, tens of millions of unique TCR beta chains were counted across the 500 to 850 repertoires, and approximately 9.9 million of these chains were shared by at least two donors. Raw reads were error-corrected and collapsed into unique sequences by a nearest-neighbor algorithm in which closely related sequences were merged to remove PCR and sequencing errors. V, D and J gene segments were assigned by aligning CDR3 sequences to IMGT reference sequences. Each retained sequence needed at least a six-nucleotide match to both a V gene segment and a J gene segment. A rearrangement was called productive if the CDR3 had no stop codons and remained in frame with V and J, and every other rearrangement was called non-productive. Following IMGT convention, CDR3 was defined as the stretch from the second conserved V-encoded cysteine up to the conserved J-encoded phenylalanine. Sequences without an unambiguous match to a single V gene segment were excluded from the earlier analysis of about 630 of the donors. An earlier analysis of 500 to 700 of the donors classified V segments as functional when productive rearrangements were above 56.7% and as segregating when the standard deviation between donors was above 5%. A statistical classification framework was built for diagnosing cytomegalovirus status from the catalog of TCR beta chain sequences. A later analysis assigned V and J genes by comparing TCR nucleotide sequences with IMGT/GENE-DB human TR gene sequences. In a later analysis, CDR3 sequences and most-parsimonious VDJ recombination scenarios were assigned using the TCRdist pipeline. In a later analysis, each TCR beta chain was defined by its CDR3 amino acid sequence together with its V-gene family, and reads without a unique V-gene family were excluded. A later analysis removed 592 highly shared, low-generation-probability nucleotide sequences to deal with suspected cross-contamination and a sequencing artifact. In a later analysis, a clonal expansion index was calculated for each public chain from normalized within-repertoire ranks of inferred template counts. In a later analysis, generation probabilities were computed with a VDJ recombination model fitted to out-of-frame rearrangements, and the resulting probabilities were checked against IGoR. Hypergeometric tests were used in a later analysis to score TCR-TCR, TCR-HLA and TCR-CMV co-occurrence, with a repertoire-size bias correction applied to the TCR pairs. False discovery rates were estimated in a later analysis by permuting HLA or CMV assignments 20 times. A later analysis grouped co-occurring TCRs with DBSCAN, adding TCRdist sequence similarity when clustering within HLA-allele-positive subsets. Repertoires with fewer than 30,000 or more than 120,000 public chains, plus five repertoires with anomalous nucleotide sharing, were excluded from co-occurrence clustering. TCRdb re-hosts the immuneACCESS table, in-frame sequences only. Its copies lack some clones; in the studies checked, an unresolved V gene accounts for under half of them, and the cause for the rest is not known. V, J and clone size were drawn from that table, and D and trimming were deduced from the DNA. A total of about 140,000 clones appear in this sample, roughly three quarters of them only once. The top ten clones comprise about 3.4% of the sample.

A remark on this clone: Its antigen is still unknown. Nothing much larger sits one base from this clone, and base qualities are not available.

As encoded in the germline V gene (reference sequence), CDR1 is SGHNT while CDR2 is YYREEE. The germline V and J ends show losses of 4 bases and 7 bases respectively, and no gene match explains 6 bases of the junction. From the cysteine through the phenylalanine, the CDR3 covers 14 amino acids. Just the 42-base CDR3 DNA is kept, in frame starting at base 1. The cohort comprised 670 or so healthy bone marrow donors. Cohort members were all nominally healthy when sampled, although unrecorded immune exposures were likely present. The donor was CMV seronegative and was included in the group of 352 seronegative cohort members. Every donor gave a peripheral blood sample, and the peripheral blood mononuclear cells from that sample were used for TCR beta sequencing. Genomic DNA was extracted from the blood cell samples with the Qiagen DNeasy Blood Extraction Kit.

This chain is built from TRBV5-4 and TRBJ2-1; TRBD2 fits 9 bases in the junction. The receptor was derived from a male donor in good health and CMV-seronegative. Source material: PBMCs. The sequence in DNA is TGTGCCAGCAGCCCAGGACTAGCGAGTAATGAGCAGTTCTTC. Its product reads: CASSPGLASNEQFF.